Sequencing of this T cell receptor beta chain was carried out in a study of cytomegalovirus exposure and HLA in healthy donors. Study-wide points: Using the classifier, cytomegalovirus status was reportedly diagnosed with high specificity and sensitivity. Earlier findings revealed that most TCR beta V segments proved productive either about 87% or about 30% of the time.

The PCR contained 60 Vbeta and 13 Jbeta primers. Assay: immunoSEQ multiplex PCR; the TCRdb copy retains only in-frame clones and omits some. The sample lists approximately 210,000 clones, 81% occurring once. Regarding this clone: Antigen unknown.

The source is a young man in good health and CMV-seronegative. Sample: PBMCs.

Here the CDR3 reads CASSLGIQGHEQFF. CDR3 in DNA: TGTGCCAGCAGCTTAGGGATACAGGGCCATGAGCAGTTCTTC. The chain joins TRBV7-9 to TRBJ2-1; tentatively, D is TRBD1 (6 bases). CDR1 and CDR2 (germline): SEHNR, FQNEAQ (reference sequence). Between the trimmed V and J ends, which lost 1 base and 8 bases, there was a span of 12 bases. CDR3 size: 14 residues.